This TCR beta chain originates from a study of kidney transplant recipient with SARS-CoV-2 infection. The germline V gene encodes CDR1 SQVTM and CDR2 ANQGSEA. The CDR3 consists of 13 residues. Trimming took off 4 bases at V and 1 base at J, with 10 bases between the two ends. MiXCR, run by TCRdb on the reads, gives a single entry per CDR3 protein. The sample has some 220,000 distinct CDR3 sequences; about 28% are singletons. The sample holds a few counts of this clonotype. The starting material was a blood sample, obtained at baseline and on roughly day 110 from a kidney transplant recipient. The TCR was taken from a male patient aged 30 to 40 who had COVID-19 and was a kidney transplant recipient. The T cells may come from the graft donor. The chain uses TRBV29-1 and TRBJ2-5, with a possible D match to TRBD1 (5 bases). The CDR3 DNA sequence: TGCAGCGTTGCAACAGGCGCCCAAGAGACCCAGTACTTC. Its translation is CSVATGAQETQYF.